This T cell receptor (beta chain) was captured in a study of OX40 agonist ivuxolimab in advanced cancers. This table comes from immunoSEQ multiplex PCR, and its TCRdb copy is limited to in-frame clones, with some not included. The repertoire holds tens of thousands of clones, with 87% as singletons. The germline gives CDR1 SGHTS, CDR2 YDEGEE. The CDR3 runs to 16 residues. J gave up 7 bases and V 5 bases, and 14 bases lay outside the gene matches. The material was CD4+ or CD8+ T cells sorted from blood, obtained in a trial of the OX40 agonist ivuxolimab. This sequence joins TRBV5-8 and TRBJ2-5; 10 bases match TRBD2. The receptor comes from an adult with an advanced solid tumor such as melanoma, head and neck, liver or kidney cancer. DNA of the CDR3: TGTGCCAGCAGATGGGCTAGCGGGGGCCGCACCGGGACCCAGTACTTC. Amino acid sequence: CASRWASGGRTGTQYF.